This TCR beta chain was recovered during a study of T cells in Graves' hyperthyroidism and ophthalmopathy. Study-wide points: Among thyroid clonotypes expanded above 0.001, most also appeared in blood.

Hyperthyroidism, newly diagnosed and lasting under 2 months, affected patients aged 18 to 65. Points on this clonotype: Its antigen remains unknown.

The CDR3 runs to 19 residues. The germline V gene has CDR1 KGHDR and CDR2 SFDVKD. V was clipped by 5 bases and J by 4 bases; unmatched bases: 14. TCR beta CDR3 regions were amplified from RNA transcripts. First-round RT-PCR targeting the TCR CDR3 was performed with the HTBI primer set. TCRdb re-called the multiplex PCR reads with MiXCR, one entry per CDR3 protein. This sample yields hundreds of thousands of distinct CDR3 sequences, of which approximately 40% are seen a single time; less than 40% belongs to the top ten. This chain uses TRBV24-1 with TRBJ2-7; 15 bases fit TRBD2. The sequencing sample was made of blood. This TCR was recovered from a woman aged 40 to 50 with Graves' hyperthyroidism. This chain's CDR3 is CATSGPGLAGGPGVYEQYF. The CDR3 DNA reads as TGTGCCACCAGTGGCCCTGGACTAGCGGGAGGGCCAGGCGTATACGAGCAGTACTTC.